This T cell receptor (beta chain) came from a study of T cells in tuberculosis (dated by TCRdb to about 2018). Regarding the study in general: To characterize T cells specific for the mycobacterial lipid antigen glucose monomycolate (GMM), the study used CD1B tetramers together with high-throughput TCR immunosequencing. PBMC from patients with active tuberculosis were archived either before the start of standard anti-tuberculosis treatment or within 7 days of starting that treatment. In a South African clinical cohort, IGRA-negative adolescents, IGRA-positive adolescents with latent tuberculosis and adults with active tuberculosis were compared, with more than 8 people in each group.

A note on this clone: Its antigen target is currently unknown. Per-nucleotide qualities are absent, and no much larger clonotype sits a single base away.

The label giving this sample's time point can be read as: new active TB diagnosis, blood taken before or within 7 days of starting treatment. The patients with active tuberculosis were newly diagnosed, HIV-seronegative South African adults aged 18 years or older. Confirmation of active tuberculosis came from positive sputum smear microscopy and/or a positive M. tuberculosis culture. Immunosequencing was performed on unsorted cryopreserved PBMC and covered around 94,000 T cells per clinical donor on average. The germline ends are 5 bases apart after V is trimmed by 0 bases and J by 4 bases. CDR1 SGHAT and CDR2 FQNNGV are derived from the germline V gene. Counted from cysteine to phenylalanine, this CDR3 has 13 amino acids. Solely the CDR3 DNA is kept, with 39 bases framed from the first base. TCR libraries were generated with the immunoSEQ multiplex PCR assay, using TCR-beta and/or TCR-alpha/delta assays for each sample. The amplified TCR libraries were sequenced using the Illumina high-throughput platform. The authors processed their data as follows. Clustering and dimensionality reduction relied on pairwise TCRdist distances among GMM-specific receptors from T cells that were either sorted ex vivo or expanded in vitro. Each clinical repertoire received a mean NN-distance score, defined as the average TCRdist to the nearest 10% of tetramer-positive reference sequences. GEM TCR motif frequency was computed as the fraction of unique TCRs matching known GEM sequences by V/J usage and CDR3 length. Active tuberculosis was classified by linear discriminant analysis with leave-one-out cross-validation, implemented in scikit-learn. TCRdb provides this immuneACCESS table in a form limited to in-frame rearrangements. Some clones are lacking; in checked studies, under half of them reflect an unresolved V gene, and why the rest are absent is not known. V and J calls and clone size are those listed in that table; D and trimming were worked out from the DNA. This sample lists about 35,000 clones; 80% to 95% were detected once. The ten biggest clones cover approximately 10% of the sample.

What the authors observed across the whole study: Active tuberculosis TCR-alpha repertoires showed smaller mean NN-distances to GMM-specific TCRs than IGRA-negative controls, suggesting clonal expansion of these TCRs. With the diverse GMM-specific repertoire as input, a classifier achieved roughly 90% accuracy (AUROC around 0.88), whereas GEM motif frequencies as input gave more than 55% accuracy. Smaller NN-distances were partly driven by shorter CDR3-alpha lengths in active tuberculosis patients, and statistical significance was not reached for the TCR-beta difference. Which clinical samples got chosen depended on the availability of cryopreserved specimens, and the active tuberculosis cases were adults, whereas the controls were adolescents.

The sequences come from PBMCs, collected at tuberculosis diagnosis. The V and J genes are TRBV11-2 and TRBJ2-3; the D gene cannot be named for sure. The sequence was obtained from an adult with tuberculosis. The CDR3 in this case is CASSLDTADTQYF. The bases are TGTGCCAGCAGCTTAGATACGGCAGATACGCAGTATTTT. This CDR3, with the reference TRBV11-2 and TRBJ2-3 proteins standing in past its ends, gives the full variable domain EAGVAQSPRYKIIEKRQSVAFWCNPISGHATLYWYQQILGQGPKLLIQFQNNGVVDDSQLPKDRFSAERLKGVDSTLKIQPAKLEDSAVYLCASSLDTADTQYFGPGTRLTVL.